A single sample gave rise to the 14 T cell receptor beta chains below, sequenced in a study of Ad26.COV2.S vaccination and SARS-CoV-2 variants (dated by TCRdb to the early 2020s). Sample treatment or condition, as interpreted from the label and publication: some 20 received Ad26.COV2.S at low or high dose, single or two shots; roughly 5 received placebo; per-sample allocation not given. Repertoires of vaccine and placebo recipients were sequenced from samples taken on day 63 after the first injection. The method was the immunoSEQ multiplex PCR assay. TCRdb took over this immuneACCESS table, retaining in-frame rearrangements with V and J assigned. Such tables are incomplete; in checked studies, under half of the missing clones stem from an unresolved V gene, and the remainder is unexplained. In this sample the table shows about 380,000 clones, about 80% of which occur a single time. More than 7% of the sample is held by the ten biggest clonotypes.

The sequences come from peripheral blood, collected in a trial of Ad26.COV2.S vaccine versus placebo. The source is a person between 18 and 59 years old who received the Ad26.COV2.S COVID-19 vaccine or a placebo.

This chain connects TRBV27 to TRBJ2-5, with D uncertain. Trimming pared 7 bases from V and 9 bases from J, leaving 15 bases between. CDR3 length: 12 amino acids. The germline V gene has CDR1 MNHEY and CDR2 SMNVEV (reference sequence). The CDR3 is CASTSPHLSQYF. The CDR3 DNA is TGTGCCAGCACAAGTCCTCATTTGTCCCAGTACTTC.

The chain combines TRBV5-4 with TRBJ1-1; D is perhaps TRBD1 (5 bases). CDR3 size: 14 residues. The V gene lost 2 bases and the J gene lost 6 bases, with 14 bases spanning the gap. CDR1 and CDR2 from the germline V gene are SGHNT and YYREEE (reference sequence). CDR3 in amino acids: CASSLPGPGAEAFF. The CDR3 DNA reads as TGTGCCAGCAGCTTACCGGGGCCGGGCGCTGAAGCTTTCTTT.

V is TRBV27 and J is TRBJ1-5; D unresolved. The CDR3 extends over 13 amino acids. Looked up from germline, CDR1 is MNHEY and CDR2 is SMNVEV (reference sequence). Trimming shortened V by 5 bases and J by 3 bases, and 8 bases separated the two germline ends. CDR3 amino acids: CASSKTINQPQHF. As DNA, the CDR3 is TGTGCCAGCAGTAAAACTATCAATCAGCCCCAGCATTTT.

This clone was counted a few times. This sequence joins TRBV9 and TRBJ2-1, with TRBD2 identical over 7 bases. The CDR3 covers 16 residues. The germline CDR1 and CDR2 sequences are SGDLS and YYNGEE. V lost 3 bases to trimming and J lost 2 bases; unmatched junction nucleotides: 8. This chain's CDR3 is CASSEQTGLPYNEQFF. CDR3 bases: TGTGCCAGCAGCGAACAAACGGGACTACCCTACAATGAGCAGTTCTTC. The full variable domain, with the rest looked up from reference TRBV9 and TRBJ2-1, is DSGVTQTPKHLITATGQRVTLRCSPRSGDLSVYWYQQSLDQGLQFLIQYYNGEERAKGNILERFSAQQFPDLHSELNLSSLELGDSALYFCASSEQTGLPYNEQFFGPGTRLTVL.

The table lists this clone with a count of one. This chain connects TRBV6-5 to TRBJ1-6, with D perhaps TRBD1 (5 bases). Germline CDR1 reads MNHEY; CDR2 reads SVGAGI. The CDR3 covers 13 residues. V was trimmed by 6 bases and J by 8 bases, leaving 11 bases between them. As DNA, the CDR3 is TGTGCCAGCAGCCGGGACGGTCATTCACCCCTCCACTTT. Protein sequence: CASSRDGHSPLHF.

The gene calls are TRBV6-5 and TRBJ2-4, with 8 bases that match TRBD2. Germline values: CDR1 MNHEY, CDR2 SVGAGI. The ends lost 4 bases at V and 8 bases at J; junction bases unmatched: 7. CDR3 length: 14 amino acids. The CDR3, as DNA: TGTGCCAGCAGTTTGCGGGTCGGGGGGGACATTCAGTACTTC. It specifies CASSLRVGGDIQYF.

CDR3 nucleotide sequence: TGTGCCAGCAGCTTGGACAGAAGCACAGATACGCAGTATTTT. This codes for CASSLDRSTDTQYF. J is TRBJ2-3 and V is TRBV7-3; D possibly corresponds to TRBD1 (6 bases). Trimming pared 3 bases from V and 0 bases from J, leaving 7 bases between. The germline CDR1 and CDR2 sequences are SGHTA and FQGTGA. This CDR3 comprises 14 residues.

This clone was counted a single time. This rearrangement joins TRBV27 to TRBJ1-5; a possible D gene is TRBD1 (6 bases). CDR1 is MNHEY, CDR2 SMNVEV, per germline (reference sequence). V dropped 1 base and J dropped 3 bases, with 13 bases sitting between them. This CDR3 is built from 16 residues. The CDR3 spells CASSLFGTGNNQPQHF. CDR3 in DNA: TGTGCCAGCAGTTTATTTGGAACAGGGAACAATCAGCCCCAGCATTTT.

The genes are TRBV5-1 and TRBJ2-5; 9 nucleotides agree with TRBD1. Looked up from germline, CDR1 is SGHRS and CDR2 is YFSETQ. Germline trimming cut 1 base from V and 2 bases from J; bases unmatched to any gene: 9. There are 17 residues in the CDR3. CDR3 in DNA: TGCGCCAGCAGCTTGAATTGGGGACAGGGAGGACAAGAGACCCAGTACTTC. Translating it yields CASSLNWGQGGQETQYF. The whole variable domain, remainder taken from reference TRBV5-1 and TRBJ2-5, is KAGVTQTPRYLIKTRGQQVTLSCSPISGHRSVSWYQQTPGQGLQFLFEYFSETQRNKGNFPGRFSGRQFSNSRSEMNVSTLELGDSALYLCASSLNWGQGGQETQYFGPGTRLLVL.

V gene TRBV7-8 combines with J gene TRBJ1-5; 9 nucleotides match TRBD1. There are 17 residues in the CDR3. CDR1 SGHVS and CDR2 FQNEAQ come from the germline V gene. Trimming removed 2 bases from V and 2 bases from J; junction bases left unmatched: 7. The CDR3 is CASSLLYWDRGNQPQHF. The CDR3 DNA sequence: TGTGCCAGCAGCTTACTCTACTGGGACAGGGGCAATCAGCCCCAGCATTTT.

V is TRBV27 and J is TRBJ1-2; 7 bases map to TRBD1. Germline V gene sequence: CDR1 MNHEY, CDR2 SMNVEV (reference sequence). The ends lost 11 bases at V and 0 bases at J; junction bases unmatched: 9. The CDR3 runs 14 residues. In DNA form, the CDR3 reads TGTGCCTTTACAGGGGCCGACTCTAACTATGGCTACACCTTC. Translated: CAFTGADSNYGYTF.

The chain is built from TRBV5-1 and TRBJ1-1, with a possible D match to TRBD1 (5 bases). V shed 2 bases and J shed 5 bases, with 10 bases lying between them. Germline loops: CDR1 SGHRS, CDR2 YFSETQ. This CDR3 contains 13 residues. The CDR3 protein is CASSFGDQTEAFF. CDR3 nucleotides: TGCGCCAGCAGCTTCGGGGACCAGACTGAAGCTTTCTTT.

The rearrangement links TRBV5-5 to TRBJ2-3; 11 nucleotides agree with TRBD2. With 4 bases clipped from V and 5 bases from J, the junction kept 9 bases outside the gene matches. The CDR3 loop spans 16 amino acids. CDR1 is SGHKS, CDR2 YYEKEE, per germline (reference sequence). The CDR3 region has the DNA TGTGCCAGCAGCGTCCCACTAGCGGGAGATCTAGATACGCAGTATTTT. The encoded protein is CASSVPLAGDLDTQYF.

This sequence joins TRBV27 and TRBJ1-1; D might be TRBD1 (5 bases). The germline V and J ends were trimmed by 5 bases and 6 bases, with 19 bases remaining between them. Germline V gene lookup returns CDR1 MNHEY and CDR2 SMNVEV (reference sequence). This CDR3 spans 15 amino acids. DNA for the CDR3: TGTGCCAGCAGTATTCGGACTACTCTGGGGGCTGAAGCTTTCTTT. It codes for CASSIRTTLGAEAFF.